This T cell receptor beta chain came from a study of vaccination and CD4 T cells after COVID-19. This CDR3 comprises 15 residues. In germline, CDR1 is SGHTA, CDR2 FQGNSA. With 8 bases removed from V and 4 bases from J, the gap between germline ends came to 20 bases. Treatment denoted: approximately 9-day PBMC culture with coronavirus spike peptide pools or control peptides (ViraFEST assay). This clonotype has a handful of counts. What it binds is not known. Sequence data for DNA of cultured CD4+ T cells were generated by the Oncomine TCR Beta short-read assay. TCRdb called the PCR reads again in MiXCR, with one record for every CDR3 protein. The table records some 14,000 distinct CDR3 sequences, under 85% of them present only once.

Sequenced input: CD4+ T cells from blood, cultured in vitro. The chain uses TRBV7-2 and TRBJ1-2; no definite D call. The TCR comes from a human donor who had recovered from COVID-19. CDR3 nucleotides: TGTGCCAGCTTATACAGTATCGGGAGCGGCTATGGCTACACCTTC. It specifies CASLYSIGSGYGYTF. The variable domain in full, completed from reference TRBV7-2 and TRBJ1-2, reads GAGVSQSPSNKVTEKGKDVELRCDPISGHTALYWYRQSLGQGLEFLIYFQGNSAPDKSGLPSDRFSAERTGGSVSTLTIQRTQQEDSAVYLCASLYSIGSGYGYTFGSGTRLTVV.